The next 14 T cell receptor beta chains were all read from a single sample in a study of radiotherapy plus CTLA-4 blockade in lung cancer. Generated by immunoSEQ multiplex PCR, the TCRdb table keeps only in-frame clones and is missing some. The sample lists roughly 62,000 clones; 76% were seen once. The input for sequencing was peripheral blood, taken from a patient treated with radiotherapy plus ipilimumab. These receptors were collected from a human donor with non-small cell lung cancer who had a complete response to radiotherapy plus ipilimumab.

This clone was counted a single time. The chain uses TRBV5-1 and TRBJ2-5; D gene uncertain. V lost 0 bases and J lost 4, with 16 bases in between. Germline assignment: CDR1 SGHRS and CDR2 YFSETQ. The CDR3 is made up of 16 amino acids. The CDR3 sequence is CASSLAPGSDGETQYF. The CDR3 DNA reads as TGCGCCAGCAGCTTGGCCCCAGGATCCGACGGAGAGACCCAGTACTTC.

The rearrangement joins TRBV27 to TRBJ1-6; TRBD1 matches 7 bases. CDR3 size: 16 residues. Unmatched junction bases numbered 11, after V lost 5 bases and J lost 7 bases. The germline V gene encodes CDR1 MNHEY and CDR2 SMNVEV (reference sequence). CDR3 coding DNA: TGTGCCAGCAGTCCCAAGGGACAGCGGGGGAATTCACCCCTCCACTTT. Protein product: CASSPKGQRGNSPLHF.

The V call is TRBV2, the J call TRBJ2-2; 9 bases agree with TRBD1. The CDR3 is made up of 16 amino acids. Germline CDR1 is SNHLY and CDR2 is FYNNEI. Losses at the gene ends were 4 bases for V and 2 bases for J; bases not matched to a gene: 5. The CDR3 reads CASSGLGQGNTGELFF. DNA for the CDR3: TGTGCCAGCAGTGGGTTGGGACAGGGAAACACCGGGGAGCTGTTTTTT.

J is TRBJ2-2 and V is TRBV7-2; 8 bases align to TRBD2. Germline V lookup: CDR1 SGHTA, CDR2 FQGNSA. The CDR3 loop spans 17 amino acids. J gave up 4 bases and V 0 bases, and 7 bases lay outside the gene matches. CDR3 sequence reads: CASSLAPAGGPTGELFF. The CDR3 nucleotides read TGTGCCAGCAGCTTAGCGCCGGCGGGGGGCCCCACCGGGGAGCTGTTTTTT.

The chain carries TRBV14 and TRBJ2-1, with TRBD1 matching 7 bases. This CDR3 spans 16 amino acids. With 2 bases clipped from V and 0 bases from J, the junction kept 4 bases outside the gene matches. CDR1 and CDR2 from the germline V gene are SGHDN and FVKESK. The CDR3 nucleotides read TGTGCCAGCAGCCAAAAACAGGGGATCTCCTACAATGAGCAGTTCTTC. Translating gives CASSQKQGISYNEQFF.

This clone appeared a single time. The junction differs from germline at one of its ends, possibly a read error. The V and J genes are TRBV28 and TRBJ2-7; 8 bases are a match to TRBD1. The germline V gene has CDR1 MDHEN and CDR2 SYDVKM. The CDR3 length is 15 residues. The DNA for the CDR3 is TGTGCCAGCAGTGTATGGCGGACAGGGACCTACGAGCAGTACTTC. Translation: CASSVWRTGTYEQYF.

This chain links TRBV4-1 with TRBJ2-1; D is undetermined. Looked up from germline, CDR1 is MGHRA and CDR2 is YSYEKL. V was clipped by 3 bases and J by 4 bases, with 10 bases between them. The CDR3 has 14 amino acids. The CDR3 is CASSQADLYNEQFF. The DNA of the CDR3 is TGCGCCAGCAGCCAGGCAGACTTATACAATGAGCAGTTCTTC.

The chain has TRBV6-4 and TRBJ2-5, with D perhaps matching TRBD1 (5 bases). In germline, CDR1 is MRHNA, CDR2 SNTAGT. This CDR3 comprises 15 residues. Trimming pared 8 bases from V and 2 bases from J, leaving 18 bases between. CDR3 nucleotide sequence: TGTGCCAGCGAAGACGGAAGGGGCAGGCAAGAGACCCAGTACTTC. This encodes CASEDGRGRQETQYF.

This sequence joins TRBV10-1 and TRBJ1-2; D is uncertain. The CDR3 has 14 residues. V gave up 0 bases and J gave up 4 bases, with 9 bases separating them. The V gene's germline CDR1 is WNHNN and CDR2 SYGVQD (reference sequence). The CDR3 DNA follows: TGCGCCAGCAGTGAGTCTAAGCAAAGCTATGGCTACACCTTC. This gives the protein CASSESKQSYGYTF.

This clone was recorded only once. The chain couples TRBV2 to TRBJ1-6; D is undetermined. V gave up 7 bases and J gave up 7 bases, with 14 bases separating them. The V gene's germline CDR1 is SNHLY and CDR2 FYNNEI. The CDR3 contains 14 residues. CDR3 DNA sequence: TGTGCCAGCATTGGTTGGACTGTGAATTCACCCCTCCACTTT. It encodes CASIGWTVNSPLHF.

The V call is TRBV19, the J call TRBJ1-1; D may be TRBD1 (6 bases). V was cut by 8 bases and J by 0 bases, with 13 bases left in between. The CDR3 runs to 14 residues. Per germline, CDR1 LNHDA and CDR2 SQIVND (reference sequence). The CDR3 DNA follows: TGTGCCAGTCAACAGGGCAGCTTGAACACTGAAGCTTTCTTT. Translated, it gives CASQQGSLNTEAFF.

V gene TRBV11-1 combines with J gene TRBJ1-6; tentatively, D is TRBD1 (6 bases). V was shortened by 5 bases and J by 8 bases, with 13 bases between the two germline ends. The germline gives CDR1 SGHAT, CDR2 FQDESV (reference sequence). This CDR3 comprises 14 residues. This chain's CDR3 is CASSHETGYSPLHF. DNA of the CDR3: TGTGCCAGCAGCCACGAGACAGGCTATTCACCCCTCCACTTT.

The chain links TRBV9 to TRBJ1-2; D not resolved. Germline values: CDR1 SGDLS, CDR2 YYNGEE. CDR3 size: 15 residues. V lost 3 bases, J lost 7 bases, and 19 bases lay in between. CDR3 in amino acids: CASSAQTGAWSGYTF. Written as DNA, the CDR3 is TGTGCCAGCAGCGCCCAGACGGGAGCTTGGAGTGGCTACACCTTC.

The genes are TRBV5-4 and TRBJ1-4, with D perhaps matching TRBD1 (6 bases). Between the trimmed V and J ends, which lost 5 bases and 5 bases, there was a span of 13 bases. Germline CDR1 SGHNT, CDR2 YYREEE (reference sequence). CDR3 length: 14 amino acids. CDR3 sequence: CASSFQGSNEKLFF. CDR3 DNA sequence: TGTGCCAGCAGTTTTCAGGGGTCCAATGAAAAACTGTTTTTT.